These 23 T cell receptor beta chains share one sample of origin, sequenced in a study of T cell changes during pregnancy in multiple sclerosis. Only in-frame clones appear in the TCRdb table, and some are missing; sequencing was by immunoSEQ multiplex PCR. The repertoire holds more than 55,000 clones, 75% to 90% seen once, with 0.38% in the top ten. Sequencing used CD4+ T cells from peripheral blood mononuclear cells, obtained in the third trimester of pregnancy. These receptors originate from a female donor with multiple sclerosis, enrolled in a pregnancy study.

V is TRBV30 and J is TRBJ1-6, with TRBD1 matching 11 bases. Germline CDR1 is GTSNPN and CDR2 is SVGIG (reference sequence). This CDR3 contains 13 residues. V lost 3 bases, J lost 8 bases, and 0 bases stayed unmatched. The CDR3, as DNA: TGTGCCTGGAGGGGACAGGGGGATTCACCCCTCCACTTT. Translation: CAWRGQGDSPLHF.

The CDR3 DNA reads TGTGCCAGCAGTGGACATTTAGGGGATGAAGGCTACACCTTC. As protein: CASSGHLGDEGYTF. V is TRBV6-1 and J is TRBJ1-2; TRBD1 is a possible D gene (5 bases). V was cut by 4 bases and J by 8 bases, with 17 bases left in between. The V gene's germline CDR1 is MNHNS and CDR2 SASEGT. The CDR3 runs to 14 residues.

The V call is TRBV18, the J call TRBJ1-4, with D hard to call. Germline V CDR1 and CDR2: KGHSH, LQKENI. The CDR3 is 14 residues long. Trimming took off 2 bases at V and 8 bases at J, with 12 bases between the two ends. The CDR3 region is CASSPELGGEKLFF. CDR3 nucleotides: TGTGCCAGCTCACCAGAACTGGGCGGGGAAAAACTGTTTTTT.

This chain connects TRBV29-1 to TRBJ2-1; 12 bases line up with TRBD2. CDR1 is SQVTM and CDR2 is ANQGSEA in the germline V gene. Trimming at V came to 6 bases and at J to 10 bases, leaving 7 bases not matched to a gene. The CDR3 runs 13 residues. CDR3 region: CSVTSGSSGEQFF. DNA of the CDR3: TGCAGCGTGACTAGCGGGAGCTCGGGGGAGCAGTTCTTC.

The chain employs TRBV9 and TRBJ2-3; 9 nucleotides line up with TRBD2. Germline CDR1 is SGDLS and CDR2 is YYNGEE. The CDR3 extends over 18 amino acids. J was trimmed by 8 bases and V by 3 bases; bases with no gene match: 19. This CDR3 is CASSAPPGREGRRRTQYF. The DNA for the CDR3 is TGTGCCAGCAGCGCCCCCCCTGGGCGGGAGGGTAGGAGGCGTACGCAGTATTTT.

This chain connects TRBV10-3 to TRBJ1-2, with D perhaps TRBD1 (5 bases). CDR1 is ENHRY and CDR2 is SYGVKD in the germline V gene. This CDR3 spans 15 amino acids. Trimming stripped 0 bases from V and 6 bases from J, with 14 bases between. The CDR3 spells CAISESAGMVDGYTF. The CDR3 nucleotides read TGTGCCATCAGTGAGTCAGCAGGGATGGTGGATGGCTACACCTTC.

This rearrangement joins TRBV7-2 to TRBJ2-1; D call uncertain. V was clipped by 4 bases and J by 9 bases, with 10 bases between them. The CDR3 length is 12 residues. Germline CDR1 and CDR2: SGHTA and FQGNSA. This chain's CDR3 is CASSSLFGEQFF. DNA for the CDR3: TGTGCCAGCAGCTCACTTTTCGGTGAGCAGTTCTTC. Full variable domain (missing parts from reference TRBV7-2 and TRBJ2-1): GAGVSQSPSNKVTEKGKDVELRCDPISGHTALYWYRQSLGQGLEFLIYFQGNSAPDKSGLPSDRFSAERTGGSVSTLTIQRTQQEDSAVYLCASSSLFGEQFFGPGTRLTVL.

The chain is built from TRBV9 and TRBJ1-1, with D unresolved. This CDR3 is 18 amino acids long. V lost 0 bases, J lost 1 base, and 19 bases lay in between. Per the germline V gene, CDR1 is SGDLS and CDR2 is YYNGEE. The CDR3: CASSVGGTGSRRNTEAFF. In DNA, the CDR3 is TGTGCCAGCAGCGTAGGAGGAACGGGGAGCCGTCGGAACACTGAAGCTTTCTTT.

This sequence joins TRBV30 and TRBJ2-1; 8 bases are shared with TRBD2. Losses at the gene ends were 3 bases for V and 9 bases for J; bases not matched to a gene: 10. CDR3 length: 14 residues. CDR1 is GTSNPN, CDR2 SVGIG, per germline (reference sequence). In DNA form, the CDR3 reads TGTGCCTGGAGCCCTGGACTAGCTGACGTTGAGCAGTTCTTC. Protein sequence: CAWSPGLADVEQFF.

The CDR3 sequence is CASSLGDSFTGELFF. In DNA form, the CDR3 reads TGCGCCAGCAGCTTGGGGGACAGCTTCACCGGGGAGCTGTTTTTT. V usage is TRBV5-1 and J usage is TRBJ2-2; TRBD1 matches at 7 bases. Germline V gene lookup returns CDR1 SGHRS and CDR2 YFSETQ. The CDR3 runs to 15 residues. V lost 0 bases, J lost 4 bases, and 3 bases stayed unmatched. Variable domain in full (rest from reference TRBV5-1 and TRBJ2-2): KAGVTQTPRYLIKTRGQQVTLSCSPISGHRSVSWYQQTPGQGLQFLFEYFSETQRNKGNFPGRFSGRQFSNSRSEMNVSTLELGDSALYLCASSLGDSFTGELFFGEGSRLTVL.

This sequence joins TRBV4-3 and TRBJ2-5, with 8 nucleotides matching TRBD2. Germline V gene lookup returns CDR1 LGHNA and CDR2 YSLEER. Unmatched junction bases numbered 5, after V lost 3 bases and J lost 2 bases. The CDR3 loop spans 15 amino acids. CDR3 amino acids: CASSQVLAGQETQYF. The CDR3 region has the DNA TGCGCCAGCAGCCAGGTCTTAGCGGGGCAAGAGACCCAGTACTTC.

This chain connects TRBV7-2 to TRBJ2-3; TRBD2 matches 7 bases. The CDR3 has 14 residues. V gave up 3 bases and J gave up 5 bases; unmatched junction bases: 5. Germline V gene sequence: CDR1 SGHTA, CDR2 FQGNSA. This chain's CDR3 is CASSFSGVGDTQYF. DNA for the CDR3: TGTGCCAGCAGCTTCAGCGGGGTCGGAGATACGCAGTATTTT.

This chain links TRBV5-8 with TRBJ1-2; no clear D. V lost 7 bases, J lost 4 bases, and 17 bases lay in between. Germline V lookup: CDR1 SGHTS, CDR2 YDEGEE. This CDR3 has 14 amino acids. The chain's CDR3 is CASVPGWFPYGYTF. CDR3 nucleotide sequence: TGTGCCAGCGTGCCCGGGTGGTTCCCCTATGGCTACACCTTC. Using reference TRBV5-8 and TRBJ1-2 for the parts outside the CDR3, the full variable domain is EAGVTQSPTHLIKTRGQQATLRCSPISGHTSVYWYQQALGLGLQFLLWYDEGEERNRGNFPPRFSGRQFPNYSSELNVNALELEDSALYLCASVPGWFPYGYTFGSGTRLTVV.

V usage is TRBV6-1 and J usage is TRBJ2-5, with 12 nucleotides matching TRBD2. CDR3 size: 13 residues. J was trimmed by 9 bases and V by 2 bases; bases with no gene match: 1. CDR1 and CDR2 (germline): MNHNS, SASEGT. The CDR3 DNA reads as TGTGCCAGCAGTGAACTAGCGGGGGGGGCCCAGTACTTC. Its protein is CASSELAGGAQYF.

CDR3 protein: CASSPGGSYEQYF. The CDR3, as DNA: TGTGCCAGCTCCCCCGGGGGGTCCTACGAGCAGTACTTC. J is TRBJ2-7 and V is TRBV7-3; 7 bases fit TRBD2. Germline V gene sequence: CDR1 SGHTA, CDR2 FQGTGA. The V segment lost 8 bases and the J segment 1 base; nucleotides outside the gene matches: 5. The CDR3 loop spans 13 amino acids. Based on the CDR3 plus reference TRBV7-3 and TRBJ2-7, the full variable domain is GAGVSQTPSNKVTEKGKYVELRCDPISGHTALYWYRQSLGQGPEFLIYFQGTGAADDSGLPNDRFFAVRPEGSVSTLKIQRTERGDSAVYLCASSPGGSYEQYFGPGTRLTVT.

This sequence joins TRBV9 and TRBJ1-2; TRBD1 is a possible D gene (6 bases). V gave up 0 bases and J gave up 6 bases, with 12 bases separating them. The CDR3 has 14 residues. Per germline, CDR1 SGDLS and CDR2 YYNGEE. CDR3 loop: CASSVGPGADGYTF. In DNA, the CDR3 is TGTGCCAGCAGCGTAGGACCAGGGGCCGATGGCTACACCTTC.

This clone was seen many times. This CDR3 reads CASSFPAKGDSPLHF. The CDR3, as DNA: TGTGCCAGTAGTTTTCCGGCCAAGGGGGATTCACCCCTCCACTTT. The genes are TRBV19 and TRBJ1-6; tentative D call: TRBD1 (6 bases). CDR1 and CDR2 from the germline V gene are LNHDA and SQIVND (reference sequence). This CDR3 is built from 15 residues. The ends were cut back, 5 bases at V and 8 bases at J, with 16 bases in the middle.

J is TRBJ2-5 and V is TRBV7-6, with a possible D match to TRBD2 (6 bases). With 1 base removed from V and 6 bases from J, the gap between germline ends came to 12 bases. The CDR3 sequence is 14 residues long. The germline CDR1 and CDR2 sequences are SGHVS and FNYEAQ. This CDR3 reads CASSLEGGKKTQYF. DNA of the CDR3: TGTGCCAGCAGCTTAGAAGGAGGGAAGAAGACCCAGTACTTC.

The chain links TRBV5-1 to TRBJ2-6; no definite D call. This CDR3 comprises 16 residues. Trimming pared 0 bases from V and 0 bases from J, leaving 7 bases between. Germline values: CDR1 SGHRS, CDR2 YFSETQ. Written as DNA, the CDR3 is TGCGCCAGCAGCTTGGGAGGCAGCTCTGGGGCCAACGTCCTGACTTTC. Its translation is CASSLGGSSGANVLTF.

For the CDR3, the DNA is TGTGCCAGCAGTTTATCTCATGGATGGGCAGAGAGCACCGGGGAGCTGTTTTTT. This codes for CASSLSHGWAESTGELFF. The rearrangement joins TRBV27 to TRBJ2-2, with D hard to call. The CDR3 loop spans 18 amino acids. Trimming took off 0 bases at V and 4 bases at J, with 18 bases between the two ends. Germline CDR1 and CDR2: MNHEY and SMNVEV (reference sequence).

This clone was seen a single time. The V call is TRBV7-2, the J call TRBJ1-1; a possible D gene is TRBD1 (5 bases). This CDR3 is 15 amino acids long. Looked up from germline, CDR1 is SGHTA and CDR2 is FQGNSA. Trimming took off 5 bases at V and 5 bases at J, with 18 bases between the two ends. CDR3 amino acids: CASSRPFRRGTEAFF. CDR3 DNA: TGTGCCAGCAGCCGCCCCTTCAGAAGGGGAACTGAAGCTTTCTTT.

This clone turned up a few times. The chain combines TRBV19 with TRBJ1-1, with 7 bases that match TRBD1. Per the germline V gene, CDR1 is LNHDA and CDR2 is SQIVND (reference sequence). The CDR3 extends over 14 amino acids. Trimming removed 7 bases from V and 0 bases from J; junction bases left unmatched: 5. CDR3 DNA sequence: TGTGCCAGTACTCTCGGGACAGTGAACACTGAAGCTTTCTTT. Amino acids: CASTLGTVNTEAFF.

The genes are TRBV18 and TRBJ2-6, with 7 bases matching TRBD1. CDR3 size: 18 residues. Looked up from germline, CDR1 is KGHSH and CDR2 is LQKENI. With 3 bases clipped from V and 0 bases from J, the junction kept 8 bases outside the gene matches. As DNA, the CDR3 is TGTGCCAGCTCACCGCCGGGACAGTACTTCTCTGGGGCCAACGTCCTGACTTTC. Protein: CASSPPGQYFSGANVLTF.